This T cell receptor (beta chain) was obtained from a study of CD8+ T cells in alopecia areata. The authors sorted CD4+ and CD8+ T cells from PBMCs. Concerning this clone: Antigen specificity is unknown.

Study outcomes and limitations: Lesional scalp, especially alopecia totalis/universalis, showed higher clonality than normal scalp.

RNA was isolated and reverse transcribed to cDNA, the sequencing template. Method: immunoSEQ multiplex PCR; TCRdb's copy keeps in-frame clones and lacks some. This sample has 100,000 to 120,000 clones; approximately 60% occur once, and the top ten carry more than 20%. CDR1 and CDR2 from the germline V gene are LNHDA and SQIVND (reference sequence). Germline trimming cut 6 bases from V and 8 bases from J; bases unmatched to any gene: 10. This CDR3 is built from 14 residues. This TCR came from a human donor in good health. The sample comprised CD8+ T cells sorted from blood. This rearrangement joins TRBV19 to TRBJ2-1; 7 bases are a match to TRBD2. CDR3 in amino acids: CASRAWTSSYEQFF. CDR3 DNA: TGTGCCAGTAGAGCCTGGACTAGTTCATATGAGCAGTTCTTC.